The clone carrying this T cell receptor (beta chain) has a count of ten or more. This entry comes from a study of Graves' ophthalmopathy and Graves' hyperthyroidism. TCR beta CDR3 regions were amplified from RNA transcripts. HTBI primers primed a first-round RT-PCR, and a second-round multiplex PCR followed. TCRdb passed the multiplex PCR reads through MiXCR, listing each CDR3 protein once. The sample carries fewer than 350,000 distinct CDR3 sequences, roughly 15% recorded once. Germline values: CDR1 SGHRS, CDR2 YFSETQ. Deletions cut 1 base from V and 0 bases from J, with 5 bases between. This CDR3 has 15 residues.

The receptor's source is an adult man with Graves' ophthalmopathy. Sample: peripheral blood. The chain has TRBV5-1 and TRBJ2-6; no clear D gene. The CDR3: CASSLFSSGANVLTF. CDR3 bases: TGCGCCAGCAGCTTGTTTAGCTCTGGGGCCAACGTCCTGACTTTC.